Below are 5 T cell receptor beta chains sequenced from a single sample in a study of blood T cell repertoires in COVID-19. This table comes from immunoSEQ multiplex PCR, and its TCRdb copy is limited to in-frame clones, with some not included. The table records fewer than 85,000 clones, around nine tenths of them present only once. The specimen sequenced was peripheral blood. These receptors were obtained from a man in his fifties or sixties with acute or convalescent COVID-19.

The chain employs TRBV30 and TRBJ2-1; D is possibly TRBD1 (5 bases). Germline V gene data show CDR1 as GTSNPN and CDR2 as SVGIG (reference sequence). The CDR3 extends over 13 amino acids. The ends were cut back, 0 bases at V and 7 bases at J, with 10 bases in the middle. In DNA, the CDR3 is TGTGCCTGGAGTGTGCAGGGCCCAAATGAGCAGTTCTTC. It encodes CAWSVQGPNEQFF.

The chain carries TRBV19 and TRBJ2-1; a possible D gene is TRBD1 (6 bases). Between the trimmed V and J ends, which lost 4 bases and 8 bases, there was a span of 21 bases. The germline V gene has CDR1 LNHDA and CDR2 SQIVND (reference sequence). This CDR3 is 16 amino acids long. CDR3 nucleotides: TGTGCCAGTAGTAACCAATACAGGGAGCTTGAGGATGAGCAGTTCTTC. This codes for CASSNQYRELEDEQFF. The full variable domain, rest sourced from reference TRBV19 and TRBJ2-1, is DGGITQSPKYLFRKEGQNVTLSCEQNLNHDAMYWYRQDPGQGLRLIYYSQIVNDFQKGDIAEGYSVSREKKESFPLTVTSAQKNPTAFYLCASSNQYRELEDEQFFGPGTRLTVL.

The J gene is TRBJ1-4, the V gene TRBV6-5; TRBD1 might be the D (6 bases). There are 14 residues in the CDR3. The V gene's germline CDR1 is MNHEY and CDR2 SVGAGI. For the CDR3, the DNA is TGTGCGATTAGACCGGACAGCCTTAATGAAAAACTGTTTTTT. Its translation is CAIRPDSLNEKLFF.

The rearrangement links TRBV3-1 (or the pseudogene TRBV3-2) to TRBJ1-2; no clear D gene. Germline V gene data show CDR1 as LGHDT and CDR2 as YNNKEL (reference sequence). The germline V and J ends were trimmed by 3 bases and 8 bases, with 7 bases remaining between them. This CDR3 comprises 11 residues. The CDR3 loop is CASSHPRGYTF. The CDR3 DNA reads TGTGCCAGCAGCCACCCTAGGGGCTACACCTTC.

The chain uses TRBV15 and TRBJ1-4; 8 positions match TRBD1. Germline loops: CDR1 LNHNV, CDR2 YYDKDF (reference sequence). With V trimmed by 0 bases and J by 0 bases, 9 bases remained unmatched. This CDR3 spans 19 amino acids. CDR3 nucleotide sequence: TGTGCCACCAGCAGAGATCTAGGGACAGGCCTTGCAACTAATGAAAAACTGTTTTTT. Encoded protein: CATSRDLGTGLATNEKLFF.